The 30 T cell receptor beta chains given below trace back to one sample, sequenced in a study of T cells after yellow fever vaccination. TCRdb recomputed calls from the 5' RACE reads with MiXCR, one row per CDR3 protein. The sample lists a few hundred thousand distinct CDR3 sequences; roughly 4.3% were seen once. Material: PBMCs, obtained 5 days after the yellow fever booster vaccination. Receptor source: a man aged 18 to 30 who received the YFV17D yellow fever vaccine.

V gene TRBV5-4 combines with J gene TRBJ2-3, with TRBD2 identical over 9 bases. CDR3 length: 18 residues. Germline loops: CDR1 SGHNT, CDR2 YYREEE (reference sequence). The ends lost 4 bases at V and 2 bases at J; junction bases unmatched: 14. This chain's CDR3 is CASSPRGLAGVYTDTQYF. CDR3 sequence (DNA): TGTGCCAGCAGCCCCAGGGGCTTAGCGGGGGTGTACACAGATACGCAGTATTTT.

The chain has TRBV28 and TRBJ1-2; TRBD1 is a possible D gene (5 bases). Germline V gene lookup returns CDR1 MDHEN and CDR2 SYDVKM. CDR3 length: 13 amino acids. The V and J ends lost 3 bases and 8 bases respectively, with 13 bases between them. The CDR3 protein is CASSFRGAQGYTF. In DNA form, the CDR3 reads TGTGCCAGCAGTTTTAGAGGGGCACAAGGCTACACCTTC.

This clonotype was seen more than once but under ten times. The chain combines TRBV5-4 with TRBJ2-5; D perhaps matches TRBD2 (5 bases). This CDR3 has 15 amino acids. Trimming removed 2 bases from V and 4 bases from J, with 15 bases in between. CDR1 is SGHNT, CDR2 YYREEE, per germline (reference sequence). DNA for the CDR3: TGTGCCAGCAGCTTAGACCTCGGAGGCCCAGAGACCCAGTACTTC. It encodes CASSLDLGGPETQYF.

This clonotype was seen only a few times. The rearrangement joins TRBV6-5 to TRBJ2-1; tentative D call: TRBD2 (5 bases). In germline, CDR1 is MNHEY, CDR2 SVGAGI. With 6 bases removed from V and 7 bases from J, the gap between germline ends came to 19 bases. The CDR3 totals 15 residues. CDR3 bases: TGTGCCAGCAGAAACACGGGGAAGGTCGGGAATGAGCAGTTCTTC. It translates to CASRNTGKVGNEQFF.

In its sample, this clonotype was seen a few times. The CDR3 bases are TGTGCCAGCTCACCACCGGGACAGGGGGACGAGCAGTACTTC. Protein product: CASSPPGQGDEQYF. The genes are TRBV18 and TRBJ2-7, with 11 bases identical to TRBD1. With V trimmed by 0 bases and J by 5 bases, 0 bases remained unmatched. CDR3 length: 14 amino acids. Germline V gene lookup returns CDR1 KGHSH and CDR2 LQKENI.

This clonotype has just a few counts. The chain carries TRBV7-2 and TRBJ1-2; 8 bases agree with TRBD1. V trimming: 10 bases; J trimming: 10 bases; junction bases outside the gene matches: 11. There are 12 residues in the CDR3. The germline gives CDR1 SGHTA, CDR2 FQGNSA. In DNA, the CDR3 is TGTGCCATCTCGACAGGGGCCCCTTCCTACACCTTC. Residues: CAISTGAPSYTF.

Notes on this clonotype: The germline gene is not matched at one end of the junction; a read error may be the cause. The CDR3 DNA reads as TGCGCCAGCAGCTTAGGGCCCCGGGTGAACACCGGGGAGCTGATTTTT. Protein product: CASSLGPRVNTGELIF. The chain joins TRBV5-1 to TRBJ2-2, with D tentatively TRBD2 (5 bases). Germline V gene lookup returns CDR1 SGHRS and CDR2 YFSETQ. This CDR3 is built from 16 residues. Together with reference TRBV5-1 and TRBJ2-2, the CDR3 gives the full variable domain: KAGVTQTPRYLIKTRGQQVTLSCSPISGHRSVSWYQQTPGQGLQFLFEYFSETQRNKGNFPGRFSGRQFSNSRSEMNVSTLELGDSALYLCASSLGPRVNTGELIFGEGSRLTVL.

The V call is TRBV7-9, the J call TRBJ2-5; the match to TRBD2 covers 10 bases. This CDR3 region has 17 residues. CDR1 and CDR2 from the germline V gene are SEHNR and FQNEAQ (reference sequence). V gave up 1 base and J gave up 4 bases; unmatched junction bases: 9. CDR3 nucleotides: TGTGCCAGCAGCTTAGGAACCAGCGGGGGGGCCCTAGAGACCCAGTACTTC. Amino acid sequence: CASSLGTSGGALETQYF.

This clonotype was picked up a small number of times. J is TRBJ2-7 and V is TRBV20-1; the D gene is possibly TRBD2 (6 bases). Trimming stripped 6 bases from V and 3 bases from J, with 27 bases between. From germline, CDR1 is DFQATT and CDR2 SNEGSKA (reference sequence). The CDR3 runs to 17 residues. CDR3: CSATPIAGPGGYYEQYF. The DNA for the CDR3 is TGCAGTGCAACTCCGATTGCGGGGCCCGGAGGGTACTACGAGCAGTACTTC.

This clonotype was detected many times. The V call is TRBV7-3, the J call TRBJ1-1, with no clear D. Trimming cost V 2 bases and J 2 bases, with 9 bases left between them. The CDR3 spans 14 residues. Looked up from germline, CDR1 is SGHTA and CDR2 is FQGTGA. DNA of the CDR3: TGTGCCAGCAGCTTAGAGGGCAGAAACACTGAAGCTTTCTTT. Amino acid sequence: CASSLEGRNTEAFF.

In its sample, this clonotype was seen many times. CDR3 sequence (DNA): TGTGCCAGCAGTTTCCGTGGAGTGGCTCACAATGAGCAGTTCTTC. This sequence encodes CASSFRGVAHNEQFF. This chain uses TRBV12-3 or TRBV12-4 with TRBJ2-1, with D unresolved. The CDR3 runs to 15 residues. With 3 bases removed from V and 5 bases from J, the gap between germline ends came to 14 bases.

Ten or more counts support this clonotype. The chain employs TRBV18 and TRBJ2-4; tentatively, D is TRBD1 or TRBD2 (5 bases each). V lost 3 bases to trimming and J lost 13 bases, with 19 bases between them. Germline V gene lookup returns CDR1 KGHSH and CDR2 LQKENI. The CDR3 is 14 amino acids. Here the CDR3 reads CASSPPGRAFSQYF. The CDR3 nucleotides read TGTGCCAGCTCACCTCCAGGGCGGGCGTTTTCGCAGTACTTC.

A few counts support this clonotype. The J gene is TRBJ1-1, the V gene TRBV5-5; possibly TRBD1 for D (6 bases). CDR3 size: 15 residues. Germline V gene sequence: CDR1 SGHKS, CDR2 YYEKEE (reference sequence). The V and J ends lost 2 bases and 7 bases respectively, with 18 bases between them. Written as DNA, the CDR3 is TGTGCCAGCAGCTTAAGTTCCACAGGGATCGTTGAAGCTTTCTTT. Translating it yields CASSLSSTGIVEAFF.

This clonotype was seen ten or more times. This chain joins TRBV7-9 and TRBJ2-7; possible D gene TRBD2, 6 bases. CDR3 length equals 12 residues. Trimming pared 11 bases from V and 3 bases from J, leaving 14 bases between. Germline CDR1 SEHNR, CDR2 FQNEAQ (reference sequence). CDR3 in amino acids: CASGQGGYEQYF. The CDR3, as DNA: TGTGCCTCAGGGCAGGGAGGCTACGAGCAGTACTTC. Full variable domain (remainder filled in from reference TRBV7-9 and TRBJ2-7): DTGVSQNPRHKITKRGQNVTFRCDPISEHNRLYWYRQTLGQGPEFLTYFQNEAQLEKSRLLSDRFSAERPKGSFSTLEIQRTEQGDSAMYLCASGQGGYEQYFGPGTRLTVT.

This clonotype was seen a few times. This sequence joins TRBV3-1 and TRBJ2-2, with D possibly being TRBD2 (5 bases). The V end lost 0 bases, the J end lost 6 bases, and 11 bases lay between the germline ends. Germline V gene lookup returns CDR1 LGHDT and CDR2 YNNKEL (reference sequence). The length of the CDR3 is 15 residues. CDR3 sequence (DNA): TGTGCCAGCAGCCAAGATGTGCGGGCTGCCGGGGAGCTGTTTTTT. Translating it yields CASSQDVRAAGELFF.

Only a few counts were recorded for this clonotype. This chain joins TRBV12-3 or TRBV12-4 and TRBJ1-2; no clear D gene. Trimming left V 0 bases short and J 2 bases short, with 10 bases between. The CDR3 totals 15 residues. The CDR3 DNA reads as TGTGCCAGCAGTTTAGCAACAAACACGAACTATGGCTACACCTTC. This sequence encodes CASSLATNTNYGYTF.

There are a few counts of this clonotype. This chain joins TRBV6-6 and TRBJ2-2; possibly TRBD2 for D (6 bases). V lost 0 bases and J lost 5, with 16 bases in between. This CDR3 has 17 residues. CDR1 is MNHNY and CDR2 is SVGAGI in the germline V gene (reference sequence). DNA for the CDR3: TGTGCCAGCAGTTACTCGCGTCTAGCGAGGGGAACCGGGGAGCTGTTTTTT. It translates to CASSYSRLARGTGELFF.

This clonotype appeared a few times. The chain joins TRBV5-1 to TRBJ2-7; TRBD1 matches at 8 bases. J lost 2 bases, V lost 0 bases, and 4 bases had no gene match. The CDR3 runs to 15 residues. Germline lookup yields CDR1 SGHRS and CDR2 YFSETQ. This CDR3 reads CASSLGTGSAYEQYV. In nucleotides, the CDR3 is TGCGCCAGCAGCTTGGGGACAGGGTCGGCCTACGAGCAGTACGTC.

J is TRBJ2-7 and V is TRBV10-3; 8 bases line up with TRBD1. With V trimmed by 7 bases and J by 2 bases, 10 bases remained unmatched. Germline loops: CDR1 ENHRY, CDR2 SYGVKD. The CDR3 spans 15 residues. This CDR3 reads CAINMDRVGTYEQYV. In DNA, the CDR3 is TGTGCCATCAATATGGACAGGGTTGGAACCTACGAGCAGTACGTC.

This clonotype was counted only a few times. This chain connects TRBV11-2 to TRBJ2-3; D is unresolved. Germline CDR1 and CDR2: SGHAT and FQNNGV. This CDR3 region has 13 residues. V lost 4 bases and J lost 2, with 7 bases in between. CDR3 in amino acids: CASSSAVTDTQYF. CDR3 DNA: TGTGCCAGCAGCTCCGCAGTCACAGATACGCAGTATTTT. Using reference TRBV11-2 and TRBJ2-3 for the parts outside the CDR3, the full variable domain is EAGVAQSPRYKIIEKRQSVAFWCNPISGHATLYWYQQILGQGPKLLIQFQNNGVVDDSQLPKDRFSAERLKGVDSTLKIQPAKLEDSAVYLCASSSAVTDTQYFGPGTRLTVL.

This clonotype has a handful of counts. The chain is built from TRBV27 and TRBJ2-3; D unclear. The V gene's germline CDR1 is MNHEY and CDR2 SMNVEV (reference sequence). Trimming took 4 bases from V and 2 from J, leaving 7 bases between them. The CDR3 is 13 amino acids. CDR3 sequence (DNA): TGTGCCAGCAGTTCCTACTACACAGATACGCAGTATTTT. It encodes CASSSYYTDTQYF.

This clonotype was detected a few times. CDR3 sequence reads: CSVEFGNTIYF. The CDR3 DNA follows: TGCAGCGTTGAATTCGGAAACACCATATATTTT. V usage is TRBV29-1 and J usage is TRBJ1-3; D unresolved. The germline CDR1 and CDR2 sequences are SQVTM and ANQGSEA. The germline V and J ends were trimmed by 2 bases and 4 bases, with 3 bases remaining between them. CDR3 length: 11 residues.

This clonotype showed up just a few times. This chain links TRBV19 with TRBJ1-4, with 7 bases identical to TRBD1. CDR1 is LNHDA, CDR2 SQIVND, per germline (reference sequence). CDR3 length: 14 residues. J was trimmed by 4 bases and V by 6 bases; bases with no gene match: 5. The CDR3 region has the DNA TGTGCCAGTAGCAAACAGGGGTTTAATGAAAAACTGTTTTTT. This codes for CASSKQGFNEKLFF.

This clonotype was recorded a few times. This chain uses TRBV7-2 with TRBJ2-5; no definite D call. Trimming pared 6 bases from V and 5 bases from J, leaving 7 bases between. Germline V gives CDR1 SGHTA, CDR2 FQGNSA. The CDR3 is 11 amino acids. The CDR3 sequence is CASRAGETQYF. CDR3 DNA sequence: TGTGCCAGCAGGGCCGGGGAGACCCAGTACTTC.

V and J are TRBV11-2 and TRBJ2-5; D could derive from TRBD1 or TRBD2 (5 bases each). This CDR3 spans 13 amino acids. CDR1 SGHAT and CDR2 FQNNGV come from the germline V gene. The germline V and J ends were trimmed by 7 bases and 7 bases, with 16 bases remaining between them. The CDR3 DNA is TGTGCCAGCACCCCGGGGCCTCCTGGGACCCAGTACTTC. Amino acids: CASTPGPPGTQYF.

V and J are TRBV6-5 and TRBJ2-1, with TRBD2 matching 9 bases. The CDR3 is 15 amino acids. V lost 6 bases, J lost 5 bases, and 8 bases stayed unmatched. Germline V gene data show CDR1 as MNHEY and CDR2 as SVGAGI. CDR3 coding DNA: TGTGCCAGCAGCGGAGCGGGGGGCTATAACAATGAGCAGTTCTTC. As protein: CASSGAGGYNNEQFF.

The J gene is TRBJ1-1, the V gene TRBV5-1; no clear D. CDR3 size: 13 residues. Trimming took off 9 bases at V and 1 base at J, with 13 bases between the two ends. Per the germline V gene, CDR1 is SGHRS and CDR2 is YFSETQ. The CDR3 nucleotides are TGCGCCACCGCACCGATCCAGAACACTGAAGCTTTCTTT. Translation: CATAPIQNTEAFF.

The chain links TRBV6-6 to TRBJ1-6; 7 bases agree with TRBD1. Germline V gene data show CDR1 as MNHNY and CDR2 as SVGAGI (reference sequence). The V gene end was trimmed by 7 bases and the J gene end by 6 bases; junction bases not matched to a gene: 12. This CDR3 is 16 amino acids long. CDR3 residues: CASTYGAGGGNSPLHF. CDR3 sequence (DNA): TGTGCCAGCACCTATGGGGCAGGGGGTGGTAATTCACCCCTCCACTTT.

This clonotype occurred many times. The DNA for the CDR3 is TGTGCCAGCAGCTCAGGCTACGAGCAGTACGTC. It yields the protein CASSSGYEQYV. V and J are TRBV14 and TRBJ2-7; D ambiguous. In germline, CDR1 is SGHDN, CDR2 FVKESK. The CDR3 length is 11 residues. Trimming pared 5 bases from V and 3 bases from J, leaving 5 bases between.

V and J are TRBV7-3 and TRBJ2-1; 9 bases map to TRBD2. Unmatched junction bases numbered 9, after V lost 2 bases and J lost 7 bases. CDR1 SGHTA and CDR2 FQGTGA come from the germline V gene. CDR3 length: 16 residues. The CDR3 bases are TGTGCCAGCAGCTTATCTAGCGGGGCGAGTATGAATGAGCAGTTCTTC. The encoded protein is CASSLSSGASMNEQFF.